These 19 T cell receptor beta chains were all obtained from the same sample, sequenced in a study of blood T cell repertoires in COVID-19. Assay used: immunoSEQ multiplex PCR; TCRdb lists only in-frame clones, some missing. Counted here are approximately 500,000 clones, roughly nine tenths occurring once; the ten biggest clones make up roughly 7.4%. Material: peripheral blood. These receptors originate from a woman in her forties or fifties with COVID-19, enrolled during active disease.

The chain links TRBV3-1 (or the pseudogene TRBV3-2) to TRBJ1-2; D is unresolved. Trimming stripped 4 bases from V and 0 bases from J, with 9 bases between. This CDR3 has 14 residues. Germline assignment: CDR1 LGHDT and CDR2 YNNKEL (reference sequence). DNA of the CDR3: TGTGCCAGCAGCCCCAAGCCCCCTAACTATGGCTACACCTTC. Protein: CASSPKPPNYGYTF.

The rearrangement links TRBV11-2 to TRBJ2-2, with TRBD1 matching over 7 bases. Looked up from germline, CDR1 is SGHAT and CDR2 is FQNNGV. Germline trimming cut 3 bases from V and 4 bases from J; bases unmatched to any gene: 2. The CDR3 has 14 amino acids. DNA of the CDR3: TGTGCCAGCAGCTTGGGACAGAGCACCGGGGAGCTGTTTTTT. Amino acid sequence: CASSLGQSTGELFF. Full variable domain (remainder filled in from reference TRBV11-2 and TRBJ2-2): EAGVAQSPRYKIIEKRQSVAFWCNPISGHATLYWYQQILGQGPKLLIQFQNNGVVDDSQLPKDRFSAERLKGVDSTLKIQPAKLEDSAVYLCASSLGQSTGELFFGEGSRLTVL.

This sequence joins TRBV12-5 and TRBJ1-2; a weak D match, TRBD1 (6 bases). In germline, CDR1 is LGHNT, CDR2 FRNRAP. This CDR3 region has 14 residues. With 3 bases removed from V and 3 bases from J, the gap between germline ends came to 11 bases. The CDR3 sequence is CASGFGGADYGYTF. In DNA form, the CDR3 reads TGTGCTAGTGGTTTTGGGGGCGCAGACTATGGCTACACCTTC. Complete variable domain (other parts from reference TRBV12-5 and TRBJ1-2): DARVTQTPRHKVTEMGQEVTMRCQPILGHNTVFWYRQTMMQGLELLAYFRNRAPLDDSGMPKDRFSAEMPDATLATLKIQPSEPRDSAVYFCASGFGGADYGYTFGSGTRLTVV.

This chain uses TRBV29-1 with TRBJ2-2; possibly TRBD2 for D (5 bases). Germline V gene sequence: CDR1 SQVTM, CDR2 ANQGSEA. There are 12 residues in the CDR3. V lost 4 bases and J 5 bases, leaving 8 bases between the germline ends. In DNA, the CDR3 is TGCAGCGTTGGGGAGAGAACCGGGGAGCTGTTTTTT. Its protein product is CSVGERTGELFF.

This chain uses TRBV24-1 with TRBJ2-5, with 7 bases identical to TRBD2. The CDR3 totals 14 residues. V gave up 5 bases and J gave up 2 bases; unmatched junction bases: 4. CDR1 is KGHDR, CDR2 SFDVKD, per germline. CDR3 loop: CATSVRRGQETQYF. CDR3 nucleotide sequence: TGTGCCACCAGTGTTCGGCGGGGGCAAGAGACCCAGTACTTC.

The chain carries TRBV2 and TRBJ1-1; TRBD1 is a possible D gene (5 bases). The CDR3 consists of 17 residues. Trimming stripped 7 bases from V and 0 bases from J, with 21 bases between. CDR1 is SNHLY and CDR2 is FYNNEI in the germline V gene. CDR3 loop: CASTRGGGPSVNTEAFF. Here the CDR3 DNA reads TGTGCCAGCACCCGGGGGGGAGGGCCATCGGTGAACACTGAAGCTTTCTTT.

The V and J genes are TRBV7-9 and TRBJ1-4, with D uncertain. The CDR3 is 15 residues long. CDR1 and CDR2 (germline): SEHNR, FQNEAQ (reference sequence). Trimming removed 2 bases at V and 4 bases at J, with 11 bases between. The CDR3 protein is CASSLSAGVNEKLFF. For the CDR3, the DNA is TGTGCCAGCAGCTTATCAGCCGGGGTTAATGAAAAACTGTTTTTT. The variable domain in full, completed from reference TRBV7-9 and TRBJ1-4, reads DTGVSQNPRHKITKRGQNVTFRCDPISEHNRLYWYRQTLGQGPEFLTYFQNEAQLEKSRLLSDRFSAERPKGSFSTLEIQRTEQGDSAMYLCASSLSAGVNEKLFFGSGTQLSVL.

The chain couples TRBV11-2 to TRBJ1-2, with 7 bases identical to TRBD1. V lost 5 bases to trimming and J lost 5 bases; unmatched junction nucleotides: 11. The germline CDR1 and CDR2 sequences are SGHAT and FQNNGV. The CDR3 totals 15 residues. CDR3 loop: CASSLGLQGVYGYTF. DNA for the CDR3: TGTGCCAGCAGCCTCGGCCTCCAGGGGGTATATGGCTACACCTTC.

The chain joins TRBV10-2 to TRBJ1-1; D ambiguous. Per the germline V gene, CDR1 is WSHSY and CDR2 is SAAADI. This CDR3 is 15 amino acids long. CDR3 amino acids: CDPSSRLSGGTEAFF. CDR3 nucleotides: TGCGACCCCAGCTCCCGCCTGAGCGGTGGAACTGAAGCTTTCTTT.

This clone was seen a few times. The rearrangement links TRBV19 to TRBJ1-2, with 8 bases lining up with TRBD1. V shed 0 bases, J shed 3 bases, and the junction held 9 bases outside the gene matches. The CDR3 covers 17 residues. The V gene's germline CDR1 is LNHDA and CDR2 SQIVND (reference sequence). The CDR3 nucleotides are TGTGCCAGTAGTATAGATATCGATTCGGGACAGGACTATGGCTACACCTTC. Protein sequence: CASSIDIDSGQDYGYTF. The complete variable domain, with remaining parts taken from reference TRBV19 and TRBJ1-2, reads DGGITQSPKYLFRKEGQNVTLSCEQNLNHDAMYWYRQDPGQGLRLIYYSQIVNDFQKGDIAEGYSVSREKKESFPLTVTSAQKNPTAFYLCASSIDIDSGQDYGYTFGSGTRLTVV.

On this clone itself: The same CDR3 also results from other DNA sequences found in this sample. V and J are TRBV9 and TRBJ2-3; 7 nucleotides match TRBD1. J gave up 4 bases and V 0 bases, and 2 bases lay outside the gene matches. This CDR3 spans 14 amino acids. Germline V CDR1 and CDR2: SGDLS, YYNGEE. The CDR3 protein is CASSVVGGADTQYF. The DNA for the CDR3 is TGTGCCAGCAGCGTAGTAGGGGGCGCAGATACGCAGTATTTT.

This clone was observed a few times. V usage is TRBV11-1 and J usage is TRBJ2-1; D is unclear. Trimming pared 4 bases from V and 5 bases from J, leaving 15 bases between. CDR3 length: 15 amino acids. Germline CDR1 reads SGHAT; CDR2 reads FQDESV (reference sequence). In DNA form, the CDR3 reads TGTGCCAGCAGCTCCTACCGAGGCCCCAACAATGAGCAGTTCTTC. It encodes CASSSYRGPNNEQFF.

The chain uses TRBV7-7 and TRBJ2-5; 10 bases agree with TRBD1. In germline, CDR1 is SSHAT, CDR2 FNYEAQ (reference sequence). This CDR3 spans 14 amino acids. Trimming at V came to 4 bases and at J to 4 bases, leaving 3 bases not matched to a gene. CDR3 protein: CASSSGTGAETQYF. The CDR3 DNA is TGTGCCAGCAGCTCAGGGACAGGGGCAGAGACCCAGTACTTC. Looking up the rest from reference TRBV7-7 and TRBJ2-5 gives the full variable domain: GAGVSQSPRYKVTKRGQDVTLRCDPISSHATLYWYQQALGQGPEFLTYFNYEAQPDKSGLPSDRFSAERPEGSISTLTIQRTEQRDSAMYRCASSSGTGAETQYFGPGTRLLVL.

The chain employs TRBV2 and TRBJ2-1, with TRBD2 matching over 15 bases. V trimming: 6 bases; J trimming: 0 bases; junction bases outside the gene matches: 6. Germline V gives CDR1 SNHLY, CDR2 FYNNEI. CDR3 length: 18 residues. As DNA, the CDR3 is TGTGCCAGCAGCTCCGGGACTAGCGGGGGGTACTCCTACAATGAGCAGTTCTTC. Its protein is CASSSGTSGGYSYNEQFF.

The genes are TRBV10-3 and TRBJ1-2, with 10 bases that match TRBD1. CDR3 size: 15 residues. The germline V gene encodes CDR1 ENHRY and CDR2 SYGVKD. V shed 3 bases, J shed 4 bases, and the junction held 5 bases outside the gene matches. CDR3 nucleotide sequence: TGTGCCATCAGTGACCAGGACAGGGGGGGCTATGGCTACACCTTC. Translated: CAISDQDRGGYGYTF.

The V call is TRBV12-3 or TRBV12-4, the J call TRBJ2-1; TRBD1 is a possible D gene (6 bases). The CDR3 consists of 13 residues. V was pared by 6 bases and J by 3 bases, with 9 bases between. The CDR3 sequence is CASSRDIYNEQFF. The DNA for the CDR3 is TGTGCCAGCAGCCGGGACATCTACAATGAGCAGTTCTTC.

The rearrangement joins TRBV18 to TRBJ2-3, with D possibly being TRBD2 (6 bases). V was shortened by 3 bases and J by 8 bases, with 15 bases between the two germline ends. This CDR3 has 14 residues. Germline assignment: CDR1 KGHSH and CDR2 LQKENI. The CDR3 protein is CASSPRDVGGTQYF. The CDR3 region has the DNA TGTGCCAGCTCACCGCGGGACGTGGGGGGTACGCAGTATTTT.

This chain connects TRBV3-1 (or the pseudogene TRBV3-2) to TRBJ2-5; D unresolved. This CDR3 spans 11 amino acids. Trimming removed 4 bases at V and 3 bases at J, with 3 bases between. CDR1 LGHDT and CDR2 YNNKEL come from the germline V gene (reference sequence). The CDR3, as DNA: TGTGCCAGCAGCCTTAAAGAGACCCAGTACTTC. This gives the protein CASSLKETQYF.

This clone was recorded once. V is TRBV25-1 and J is TRBJ1-1, with 9 bases aligning to TRBD1. V was clipped by 3 bases and J by 5 bases; unmatched bases: 7. CDR3 length equals 15 residues. Germline V gene sequence: CDR1 MGHDK, CDR2 SYGVNS. In DNA, the CDR3 is TGTGCCAGCAGTGACCCGGGACAGGGATCGACTGAAGCTTTCTTT. Encoded protein: CASSDPGQGSTEAFF.